The present TCR beta chain was sequenced within a study of cytomegalovirus exposure and HLA in healthy donors. Whole-study findings and limits: Subsequent analysis revealed that first-cohort TCR clusters tended to co-occur in the 110 or so validation repertoires.

Sequencing was performed with immunoSEQ multiplex PCR; in TCRdb, only in-frame clones are kept and a portion is missing. The sample shows some 260,000 clones, roughly 91% of them seen only once. In regard to this clone: Its antigen remains unknown.

From germline, CDR1 is SGHTA and CDR2 FQGNSA. The junction had 10 bases not matched to a gene; V was cut back by 7 bases and J by 8 bases. The CDR3 runs 15 residues. This TCR derives from a woman under 40 in good health and CMV-seronegative. The sequencing input was PBMCs. This chain joins TRBV7-2 and TRBJ2-3, with 12 bases lining up with TRBD1. DNA of the CDR3: TGTGCCAGCACCTCCCAGGGGACAGGGGGCATTACGCAGTATTTT. The encoded protein is CASTSQGTGGITQYF.